A single sample is the source of the 9 T cell receptor beta chains below, sequenced in a study of chronic HIV infection and antiretroviral therapy. TCRdb re-analysed the 5' RACE reads in MiXCR, keeping a single row per CDR3 protein. The repertoire holds 40,000 to 50,000 distinct CDR3 sequences, about 19% seen once, with around 2.8% in the top ten. Source material: peripheral blood. The receptors here all came from an adult who had HIV and had not received antiretroviral therapy, or was an uninfected healthy control (not recorded which).

This clonotype was observed a few times. The rearrangement links TRBV5-5 to TRBJ2-2, with D unclear. The germline gives CDR1 SGHKS, CDR2 YYEKEE (reference sequence). The CDR3 extends over 13 amino acids. V gave up 4 bases and J gave up 3 bases, with 7 bases separating them. The CDR3 coding sequence is TGTGCCAGCAGCCCCAGAGACACCGGGGAGCTGTTTTTT. This translates into CASSPRDTGELFF.

The V and J genes are TRBV6-5 and TRBJ2-3; 7 positions match TRBD2. The CDR3 runs 21 residues. Trimming at V came to 2 bases and at J to 2 bases, leaving 22 bases not matched to a gene. Germline CDR1 MNHEY, CDR2 SVGAGI. CDR3 nucleotide sequence: TGTGCCAGCAGTTACACTCTGGGAGGGCGTCGCGGGGTAGGGCTCACAGATACGCAGTATTTT. As protein: CASSYTLGGRRGVGLTDTQYF.

The sample holds a few counts of this clonotype. V usage is TRBV6-1 and J usage is TRBJ1-1, with a tentative D call TRBD1 (5 bases). V lost 4 bases and J lost 5, with 17 bases in between. The CDR3 length is 15 residues. CDR1 MNHNS and CDR2 SASEGT come from the germline V gene. The CDR3 loop is CASSVGVVGPTEAFF. For the CDR3, the DNA is TGTGCCAGCAGTGTGGGGGTGGTGGGGCCGACTGAAGCTTTCTTT.

Only a few counts were recorded for this clonotype. The V call is TRBV24-1, the J call TRBJ1-2; D is unclear. This CDR3 region has 14 residues. Germline-derived CDR1 and CDR2 are KGHDR and SFDVKD. The V gene lost 3 bases and the J gene lost 4 bases, with 11 bases spanning the gap. CDR3 in DNA: TGTGCCACCAGTGATCGGACGGATAGCTATGGCTACACCTTC. It specifies CATSDRTDSYGYTF.

The chain carries TRBV29-1 and TRBJ1-2; 8 positions match TRBD1. Trimming at V came to 5 bases and at J to 3 bases, leaving 2 bases not matched to a gene. Germline CDR1 is SQVTM and CDR2 is ANQGSEA. The CDR3 is made up of 12 amino acids. The CDR3 spells CSVLTGDYGYTF. The CDR3 nucleotides are TGCAGCGTTTTGACAGGGGACTATGGCTACACCTTC.

The CDR3 nucleotides are TGTGCCAGCAGTACCCCTCGGGAGCCCCAGCATTTT. Encoded protein: CASSTPREPQHF. This sequence joins TRBV28 and TRBJ1-5; D is ambiguous. CDR3 length equals 12 residues. The V gene lost 5 bases and the J gene lost 8 bases, with 10 bases spanning the gap. CDR1 is MDHEN, CDR2 SYDVKM, per germline.

This clonotype has more than one count but fewer than ten. The chain links TRBV28 to TRBJ2-7; TRBD2 is a possible D gene (6 bases). V was clipped by 2 bases and J by 0 bases, with 17 bases between them. Germline V gene lookup returns CDR1 MDHEN and CDR2 SYDVKM. The length of the CDR3 is 17 residues. For the CDR3, the DNA is TGTGCCAGCAGTTTACCACCTTGGGGGAGGAGCTCCTACGAGCAGTACTTC. Residues: CASSLPPWGRSSYEQYF.

This sequence joins TRBV7-2 and TRBJ2-3; no reliable D call. The germline gives CDR1 SGHTA, CDR2 FQGNSA. The CDR3 loop spans 13 amino acids. The V and J ends lost 5 bases and 5 bases respectively, with 11 bases between them. The CDR3 bases are TGTGCCAGCAGCCAGCAGAACCGAGATACGCAGTATTTT. This sequence encodes CASSQQNRDTQYF.

V usage is TRBV10-2 and J usage is TRBJ2-5; 9 bases map to TRBD2. Trimming at V came to 7 bases and at J to 3 bases, leaving 3 bases not matched to a gene. This CDR3 comprises 13 residues. Germline loops: CDR1 WSHSY, CDR2 SAAADI. CDR3 in amino acids: CASKLAGEETQYF. CDR3 sequence (DNA): TGCGCCAGCAAGTTAGCGGGAGAAGAGACCCAGTACTTC.